The rows below give T cell receptor beta chains drawn from one sample of a study of OX40 agonist ivuxolimab in advanced cancers. Clones were read by immunoSEQ multiplex PCR, and TCRdb kept only the in-frame ones, dropping some. The sample contains 74,000 or so clones, approximately 89% of which appear only once. The sequencing here drew on CD4+ or CD8+ T cells sorted from blood, taken in a trial of the OX40 agonist ivuxolimab. These receptors were taken from an adult with an advanced solid tumor such as melanoma, head and neck, liver or kidney cancer. The CDR3 runs from the conserved cysteine through the conserved F or W.

TRBV18	CASSPLQGNTEAFF
TRBV10-3	CAISDSANTGELFF
TRBV5-4	CASSSGTESYGYTF
TRBV5-4	CASRGNYGYTF
TRBV6-6	CASSYTMGNTEAFF
TRBV29-1	CSAKGTLTYEQYF
TRBV30	CAWSRKLSSYEQYF
TRBV6-5	CASTYMPGPRSYEQYF
TRBV6-1	CASSEVFHSNQPQHF
TRBV2	CASSGIALGGTQYF
TRBV7-2	CASSLGRAEKLFF
TRBV6-6	CASTTSTGLGELFF
TRBV6-5	CASSYFLAGAVNEQFF
TRBV29-1	CSVDTNEKLFF
TRBV7-2	CASSLRTSGVLSYNEQFF
TRBV2	CASSEMGTGFSGANVLTF
TRBV27	CASSLRDRQETQYF
TRBV19	CASSINWQQETQYF
TRBV5-1	CASATGGSTDTQYF
TRBV5-1	CASRDRAWEQYF
TRBV5-1	CASSFFGQGSAGANVLTF
TRBV5-1	CASSRDRVGTEAFF
TRBV6-1	CASSEGDRQYF
TRBV6-5	CASAWGGLREKLFF
TRBV11-3	CASSFTAGVYNEQFF
TRBV4-2	CASSLIAVRGDTGELFF
TRBV19	CASSSSRRSSGANVLTF
TRBV6-1	CASSEALTEQFF
TRBV4-2	CASSHYRARVEAFF
TRBV28	CASSLPGQGSQPQHF
TRBV6-1	CASSVGFSSNQPQHF
TRBV2	CASSEGGTEAFF
TRBV27	CASSFPRLAGDPGELFF
TRBV7-8	CASSFYGGQGEGYTF
TRBV5-4	CASSLGRVNEQYF
TRBV9	CASSAAHGLAGGGETQYF
TRBV2	CASMQIYEQYF
TRBV7-8	CASSLLTGPSRETQYF
TRBV7-8	CASSLASGTLNTGELFF
TRBV4-3	CASSPGTGGYGYTF
TRBV5-6	CASSKTGGYEGYTF